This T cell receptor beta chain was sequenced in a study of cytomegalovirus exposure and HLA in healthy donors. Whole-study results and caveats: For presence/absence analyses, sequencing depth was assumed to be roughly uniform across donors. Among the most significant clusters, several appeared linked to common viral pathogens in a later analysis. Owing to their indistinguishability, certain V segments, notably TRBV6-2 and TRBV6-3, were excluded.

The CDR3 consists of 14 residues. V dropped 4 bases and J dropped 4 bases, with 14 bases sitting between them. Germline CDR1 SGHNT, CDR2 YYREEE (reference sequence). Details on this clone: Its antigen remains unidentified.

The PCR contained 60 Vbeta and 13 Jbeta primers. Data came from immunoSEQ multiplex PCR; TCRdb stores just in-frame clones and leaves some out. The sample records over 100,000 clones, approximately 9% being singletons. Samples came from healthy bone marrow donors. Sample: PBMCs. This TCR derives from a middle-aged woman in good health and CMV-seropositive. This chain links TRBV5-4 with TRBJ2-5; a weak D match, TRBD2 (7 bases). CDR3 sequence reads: CASSSREGGETQYF. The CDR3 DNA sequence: TGTGCCAGCAGCAGCAGGGAGGGGGGAGAGACCCAGTACTTC.